These 19 T cell receptor beta chains were all obtained from the same sample, sequenced in a study of CD8+ T cells in alopecia areata. RNA extraction was followed by reverse transcription into cDNA, which acted as the sequencing template. Method: immunoSEQ multiplex PCR; TCRdb's copy keeps in-frame clones and lacks some. The table lists about 180,000 clones, 50% to 75% of them singletons. Sample treatment: oral pan-JAK inhibitor, 5-10 mg twice daily. Specimen: CD4+ T cells sorted from blood, collected at approximately week 55, from a patient treated with tofacitinib. The receptor set was obtained from a human donor with alopecia areata.

The chain uses TRBV18 and TRBJ2-6; TRBD1 agrees at 8 bases. The germline V gene has CDR1 KGHSH and CDR2 LQKENI. Trimming took 5 bases from V and 0 from J; bases not matched to a gene: 3. The CDR3 is 16 residues long. This CDR3 is CASSKQGDSGANVLTF. For the CDR3, the DNA is TGTGCCAGCTCAAAACAGGGGGACTCTGGGGCCAACGTCCTGACTTTC.

This chain joins TRBV5-1 and TRBJ2-1, with TRBD2 as a possible D gene (6 bases). This CDR3 is built from 15 residues. Trimming removed 4 bases from V and 0 bases from J, with 11 bases in between. CDR1 is SGHRS, CDR2 YFSETQ, per germline. The CDR3 nucleotides are TGCGCCAGCAGCGGGGACGGGAGCTCCTACAATGAGCAGTTCTTC. Its protein product is CASSGDGSSYNEQFF.

The chain joins TRBV20-1 to TRBJ2-5; D is unclear. CDR3 size: 11 residues. Germline lookup yields CDR1 DFQATT and CDR2 SNEGSKA (reference sequence). The germline V and J ends were trimmed by 7 bases and 3 bases, with 9 bases remaining between them. Here the CDR3 reads CSVGRKETQYF. The DNA of the CDR3 is TGCAGTGTGGGCAGAAAAGAGACCCAGTACTTC.

The rearrangement joins TRBV27 to TRBJ2-5; no clear D. The germline gives CDR1 MNHEY, CDR2 SMNVEV (reference sequence). The CDR3 is 13 amino acids. V was shortened by 4 bases and J by 0 bases, with 6 bases between the two germline ends. This chain's CDR3 is CASSSANQETQYF. The CDR3, as DNA: TGTGCCAGCAGTTCGGCAAACCAAGAGACCCAGTACTTC.

The chain uses TRBV4-1 and TRBJ1-4, with D perhaps TRBD1 (5 bases). The CDR3 is 15 residues long. The ends were cut back, 1 base at V and 10 bases at J, with 16 bases in the middle. CDR1 and CDR2 from the germline V gene are MGHRA and YSYEKL. As DNA, the CDR3 is TGCGCCAGCAGCCAAGTGGGGACCCGGGAAGGAAAACTGTTTTTT. Translated: CASSQVGTREGKLFF.

The genes are TRBV4-1 and TRBJ2-3; 9 bases align to TRBD2. In germline, CDR1 is MGHRA, CDR2 YSYEKL. Trimming cost V 6 bases and J 8 bases; bases outside gene matches: 12. This CDR3 is built from 15 residues. CDR3 amino acids: CASRGSGGPSGTQYF. In DNA, the CDR3 is TGCGCCAGCAGGGGTAGCGGGGGCCCTTCCGGTACGCAGTATTTT.

This chain links TRBV29-1 with TRBJ2-2; 10 bases line up with TRBD1. With V trimmed by 6 bases and J by 7 bases, 5 bases remained unmatched. This CDR3 is 13 amino acids long. Germline CDR1 is SQVTM and CDR2 is ANQGSEA. The CDR3 reads CSVGQGVGGELFF. CDR3 DNA sequence: TGCAGCGTCGGACAGGGGGTTGGCGGGGAGCTGTTTTTT.

This clone was seen a few times. The chain uses TRBV5-6 and TRBJ2-3; 8 nucleotides line up with TRBD2. Germline lookup yields CDR1 SGHDT and CDR2 YYEEEE. The CDR3 sequence is 16 residues long. With V trimmed by 0 bases and J by 2 bases, 5 bases remained unmatched. The CDR3 region has the DNA TGTGCCAGCAGCTTGGCCGGGGGGGCCGACACAGATACGCAGTATTTT. Protein product: CASSLAGGADTDTQYF.

Only a few counts were recorded for this clone. The gene calls are TRBV18 and TRBJ2-7, with D maybe TRBD2 (5 bases). Trimming stripped 3 bases from V and 1 base from J, with 10 bases between. Germline CDR1 reads KGHSH; CDR2 reads LQKENI. The length of the CDR3 is 14 residues. CDR3 amino acids: CASSPLAGSYEQYF. The CDR3 coding sequence is TGTGCCAGCTCACCCCTGGCGGGTTCCTACGAGCAGTACTTC.

The chain combines TRBV5-6 with TRBJ1-5; 11 bases are a match to TRBD1. Trimming removed 4 bases from V and 9 bases from J; junction bases left unmatched: 6. This CDR3 region has 14 residues. The V gene's germline CDR1 is SGHDT and CDR2 YYEEEE. CDR3 coding DNA: TGTGCCAGCAGCCCCGGGACAGGGGGTTGGCCCCAGCATTTT. Translating it yields CASSPGTGGWPQHF.

This CDR3 is CAWGGMANTGELFF. In nucleotides, the CDR3 is TGTGCCTGGGGAGGTATGGCGAACACCGGGGAGCTGTTTTTT. V and J are TRBV30 and TRBJ2-2, with D perhaps matching TRBD2 (5 bases). Germline lookup yields CDR1 GTSNPN and CDR2 SVGIG (reference sequence). CDR3 length: 14 amino acids. Trimming took 5 bases from V and 0 from J, leaving 10 bases between them.

The chain recombines TRBV7-2 with TRBJ1-2; D not certain. The germline V gene encodes CDR1 SGHTA and CDR2 FQGNSA. This CDR3 is built from 18 residues. V shed 5 bases and J shed 1 base, with 23 bases lying between them. The CDR3 spells CASSPPPAANRDNYGYTF. For the CDR3, the DNA is TGTGCCAGCAGCCCCCCTCCCGCGGCCAACCGGGATAACTATGGCTACACCTTC.

V is TRBV2 and J is TRBJ1-5; tentative D call: TRBD1 (5 bases). This CDR3 is built from 16 residues. With 0 bases removed from V and 3 bases from J, the gap between germline ends came to 12 bases. Germline V lookup: CDR1 SNHLY, CDR2 FYNNEI. CDR3: CASSEARQGINQPQHF. The CDR3 DNA follows: TGTGCCAGCAGTGAAGCGCGGCAGGGCATCAATCAGCCCCAGCATTTT.

The chain employs TRBV7-3 and TRBJ1-6, with 7 nucleotides matching TRBD1. Germline lookup yields CDR1 SGHTA and CDR2 FQGTGA. There are 14 residues in the CDR3. Trimming cost V 5 bases and J 7 bases; bases outside gene matches: 5. The CDR3 coding sequence is TGTGCCAGCAGCGCTAGACAGGGAAATTCACCCCTCCACTTT. This sequence encodes CASSARQGNSPLHF.

The rearrangement links TRBV13 to TRBJ2-2, with no clear D. Germline lookup yields CDR1 PRHDT and CDR2 FYEKMQ (reference sequence). V gave up 0 bases and J gave up 6 bases, with 11 bases separating them. The CDR3 is 15 amino acids. This CDR3 reads CASSLGVAPAGELFF. CDR3 in DNA: TGTGCCAGCAGCTTAGGGGTAGCACCCGCCGGGGAGCTGTTTTTT.

This clone has only one observation. This chain uses TRBV29-1 with TRBJ2-7, with 7 bases matching TRBD1. The CDR3 contains 13 residues. V shed 7 bases, J shed 1 base, and the junction held 7 bases outside the gene matches. CDR1 is SQVTM and CDR2 is ANQGSEA in the germline V gene. This CDR3 is CSATRQGSYEQYF. DNA of the CDR3: TGCAGCGCGACACGACAGGGTTCCTACGAGCAGTACTTC.

The rearrangement uses TRBV25-1 and TRBJ2-1; D possibly corresponds to TRBD1 (5 bases). The CDR3 is 13 amino acids. V lost 3 bases to trimming and J lost 4 bases, with 7 bases between them. Germline V gene lookup returns CDR1 MGHDK and CDR2 SYGVNS. The CDR3 DNA reads as TGTGCCAGCAGTGATCCAGGGTACAATGAGCAGTTCTTC. Its translation is CASSDPGYNEQFF.

This clone was seen only a few times. The chain recombines TRBV30 with TRBJ2-3, with TRBD2 matching over 9 bases. CDR1 and CDR2 from the germline V gene are GTSNPN and SVGIG (reference sequence). The CDR3 is made up of 15 amino acids. With 2 bases clipped from V and 1 base from J, the junction kept 4 bases outside the gene matches. CDR3 bases: TGTGCCTGGAGTTTAGCGGGGGCCGGCACAGATACGCAGTATTTT. This translates into CAWSLAGAGTDTQYF.

This clone was observed a few times. The rearrangement uses TRBV18 and TRBJ1-5; TRBD1 might be the D (5 bases). This CDR3 is built from 15 residues. Germline V gives CDR1 KGHSH, CDR2 LQKENI. V lost 6 bases, J lost 2 bases, and 14 bases lay in between. Here the CDR3 DNA reads TGTGCCAGCTCCGCAGGGTACGACGGCAATCAGCCCCAGCATTTT. It yields the protein CASSAGYDGNQPQHF.